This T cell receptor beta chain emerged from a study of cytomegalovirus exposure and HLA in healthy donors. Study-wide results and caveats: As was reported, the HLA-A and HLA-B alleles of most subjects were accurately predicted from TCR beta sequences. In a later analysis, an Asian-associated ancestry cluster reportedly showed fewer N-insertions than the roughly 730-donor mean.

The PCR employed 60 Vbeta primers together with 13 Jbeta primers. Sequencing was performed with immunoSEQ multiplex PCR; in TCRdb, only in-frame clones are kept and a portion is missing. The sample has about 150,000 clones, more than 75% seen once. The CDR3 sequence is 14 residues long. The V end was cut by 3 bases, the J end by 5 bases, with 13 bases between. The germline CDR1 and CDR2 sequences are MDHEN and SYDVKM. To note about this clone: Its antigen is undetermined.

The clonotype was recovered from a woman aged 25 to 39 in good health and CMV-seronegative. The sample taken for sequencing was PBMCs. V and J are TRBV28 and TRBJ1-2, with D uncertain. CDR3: CASSLESPDYGYTF. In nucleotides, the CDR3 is TGTGCCAGCAGTTTGGAGTCCCCGGATTATGGCTACACCTTC.